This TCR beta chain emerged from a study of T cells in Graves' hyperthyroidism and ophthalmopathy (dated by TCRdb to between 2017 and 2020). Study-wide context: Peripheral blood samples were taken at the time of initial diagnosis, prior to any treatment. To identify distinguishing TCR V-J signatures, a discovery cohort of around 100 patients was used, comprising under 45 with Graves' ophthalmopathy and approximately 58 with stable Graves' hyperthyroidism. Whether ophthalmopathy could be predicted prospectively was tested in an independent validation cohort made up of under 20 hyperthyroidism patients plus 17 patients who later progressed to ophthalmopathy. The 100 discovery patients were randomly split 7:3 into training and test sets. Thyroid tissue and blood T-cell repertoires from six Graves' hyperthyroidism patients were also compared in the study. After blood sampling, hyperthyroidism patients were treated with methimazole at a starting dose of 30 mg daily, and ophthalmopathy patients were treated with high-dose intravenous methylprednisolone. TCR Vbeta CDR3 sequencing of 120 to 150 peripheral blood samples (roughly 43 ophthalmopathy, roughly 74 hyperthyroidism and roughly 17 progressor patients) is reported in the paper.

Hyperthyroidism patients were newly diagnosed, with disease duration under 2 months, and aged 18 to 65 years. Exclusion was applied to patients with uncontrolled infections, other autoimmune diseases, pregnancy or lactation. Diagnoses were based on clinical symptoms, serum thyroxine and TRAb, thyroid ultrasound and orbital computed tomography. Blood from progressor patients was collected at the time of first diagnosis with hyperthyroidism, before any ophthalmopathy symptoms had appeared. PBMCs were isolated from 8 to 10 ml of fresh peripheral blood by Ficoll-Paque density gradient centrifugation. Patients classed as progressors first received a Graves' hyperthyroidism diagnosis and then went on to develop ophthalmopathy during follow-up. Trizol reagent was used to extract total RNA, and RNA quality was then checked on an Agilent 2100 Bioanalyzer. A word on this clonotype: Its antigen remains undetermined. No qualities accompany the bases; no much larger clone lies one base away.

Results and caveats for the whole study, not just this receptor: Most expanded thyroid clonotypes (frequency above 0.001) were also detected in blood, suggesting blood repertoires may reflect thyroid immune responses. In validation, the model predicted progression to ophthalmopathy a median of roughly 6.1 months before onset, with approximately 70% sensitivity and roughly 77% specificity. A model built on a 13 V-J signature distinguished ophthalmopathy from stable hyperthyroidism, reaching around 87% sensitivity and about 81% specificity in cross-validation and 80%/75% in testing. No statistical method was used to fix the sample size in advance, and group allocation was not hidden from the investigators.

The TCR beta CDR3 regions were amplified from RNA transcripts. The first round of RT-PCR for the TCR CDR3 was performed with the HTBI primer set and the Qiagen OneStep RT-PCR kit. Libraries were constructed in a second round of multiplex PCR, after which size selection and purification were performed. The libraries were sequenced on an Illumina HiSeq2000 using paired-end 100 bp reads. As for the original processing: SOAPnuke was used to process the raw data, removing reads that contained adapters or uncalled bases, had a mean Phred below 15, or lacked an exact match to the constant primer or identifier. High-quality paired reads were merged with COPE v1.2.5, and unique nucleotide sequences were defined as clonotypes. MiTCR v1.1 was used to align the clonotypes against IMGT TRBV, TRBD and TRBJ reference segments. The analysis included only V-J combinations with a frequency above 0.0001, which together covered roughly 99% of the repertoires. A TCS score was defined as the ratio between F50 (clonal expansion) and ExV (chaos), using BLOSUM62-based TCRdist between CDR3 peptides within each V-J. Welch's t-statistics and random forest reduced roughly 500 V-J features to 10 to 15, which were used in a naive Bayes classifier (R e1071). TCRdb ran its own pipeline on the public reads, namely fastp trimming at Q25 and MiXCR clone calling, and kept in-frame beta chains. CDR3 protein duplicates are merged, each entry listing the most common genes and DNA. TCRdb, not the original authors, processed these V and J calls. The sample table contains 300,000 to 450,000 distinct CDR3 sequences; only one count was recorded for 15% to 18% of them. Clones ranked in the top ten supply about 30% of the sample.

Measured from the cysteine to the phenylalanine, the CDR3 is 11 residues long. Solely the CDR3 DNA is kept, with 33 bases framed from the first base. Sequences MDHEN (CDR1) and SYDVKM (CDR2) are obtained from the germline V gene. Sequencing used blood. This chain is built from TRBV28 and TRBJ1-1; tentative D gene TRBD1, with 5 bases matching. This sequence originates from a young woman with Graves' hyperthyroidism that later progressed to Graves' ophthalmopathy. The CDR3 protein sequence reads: CATDSHTEAFF. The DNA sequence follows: TGTGCTACCGACAGCCACACTGAAGCTTTCTTT.